This TCR beta chain was documented in a study of shared clonotypes between healthy human individuals. The study, taken as a whole, reports: Only a few donors were included, so the genetic and exposure-history diversity represented was limited.

In the case of this clone: The antigen remains undetermined.

HIV-negative, healthy adults without recent acute infections or vaccinations were the donors. There are 13 residues in the CDR3. V shed 1 base and J shed 9 bases, with 10 bases lying between them. Germline assignment: CDR1 SGHTA and CDR2 FQGNSA. Authors' processing steps: ImmunoSEQ junction-only sequences lacked quality scores, so their filtering differed. The method was immunoSEQ multiplex PCR; TCRdb's version includes in-frame clones alone and lacks a portion of them. The DNA gave D and trimming, while V, J and clone size come from that table. The table lists 2,500,000 or so clones, about 92% of them singletons.

The sequence came from a man between 18 and 35 years old in good health. The chain combines TRBV7-2 with TRBJ2-1; D remains ambiguous. The sample comprised naive CD4+ T cells sorted from blood. The subset was: CD45RA+ positively selected. CDR3 amino acids: CASSLVPELEQFF. The CDR3 DNA sequence: TGTGCCAGCAGCTTAGTCCCAGAGCTTGAGCAGTTCTTC. The entire variable domain, with the rest obtained from reference TRBV7-2 and TRBJ2-1, is as follows: GAGVSQSPSNKVTEKGKDVELRCDPISGHTALYWYRQSLGQGLEFLIYFQGNSAPDKSGLPSDRFSAERTGGSVSTLTIQRTQQEDSAVYLCASSLVPELEQFFGPGTRLTVL.